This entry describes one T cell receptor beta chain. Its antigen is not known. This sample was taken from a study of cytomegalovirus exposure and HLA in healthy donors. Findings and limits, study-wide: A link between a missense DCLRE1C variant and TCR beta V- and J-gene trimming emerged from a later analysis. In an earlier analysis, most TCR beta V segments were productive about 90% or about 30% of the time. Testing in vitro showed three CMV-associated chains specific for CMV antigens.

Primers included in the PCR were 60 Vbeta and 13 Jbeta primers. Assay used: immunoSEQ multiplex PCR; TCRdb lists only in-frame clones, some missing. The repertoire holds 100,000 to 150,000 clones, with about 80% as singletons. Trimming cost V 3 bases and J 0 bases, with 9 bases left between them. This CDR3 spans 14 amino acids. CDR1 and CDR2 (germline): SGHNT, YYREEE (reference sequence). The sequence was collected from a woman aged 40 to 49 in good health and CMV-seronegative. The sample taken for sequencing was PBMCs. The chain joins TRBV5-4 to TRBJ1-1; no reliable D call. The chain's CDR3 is CASSSSGVNTEAFF. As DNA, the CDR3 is TGTGCCAGCAGCTCTAGCGGAGTGAACACTGAAGCTTTCTTT.